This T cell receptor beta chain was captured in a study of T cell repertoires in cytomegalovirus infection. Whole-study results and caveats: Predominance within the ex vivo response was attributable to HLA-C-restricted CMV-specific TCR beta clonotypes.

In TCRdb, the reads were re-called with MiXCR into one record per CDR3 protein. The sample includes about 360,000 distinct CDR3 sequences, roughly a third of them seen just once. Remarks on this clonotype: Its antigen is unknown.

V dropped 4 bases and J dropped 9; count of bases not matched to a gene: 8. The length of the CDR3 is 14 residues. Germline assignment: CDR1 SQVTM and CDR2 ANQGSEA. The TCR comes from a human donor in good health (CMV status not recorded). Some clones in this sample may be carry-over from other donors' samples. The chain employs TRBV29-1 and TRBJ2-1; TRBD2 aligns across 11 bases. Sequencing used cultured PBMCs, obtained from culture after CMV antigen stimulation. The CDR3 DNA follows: TGCAGCGTTGTTGGACTAGCGGGTTTTTCTGAGCAGTTCTTC. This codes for CSVVGLAGFSEQFF.